The subject of this entry is one T cell receptor (beta chain). Antigen unknown. Time point denoted: cycle 4 day 1 (C4D1), after 6 weeks of nivolumab. Following autologous stem cell transplantation, relapse occurred in every patient, and exposure to brentuximab vedotin varied. The authors purified CD4+ T cells from thawed PBMCs by magnetic negative selection. The sample belongs to a study of PD-1 blockade in classical Hodgkin lymphoma. Study-wide results and limits: The study reported lower baseline TCR diversity in newly diagnosed patients than in healthy donors.

The CDR3 has 11 amino acids. Germline CDR1 DFQATT, CDR2 SNEGSKA (reference sequence). V lost 6 bases, J lost 3 bases, and 8 bases lay in between. TCRdb's table, derived via immunoSEQ multiplex PCR, lists solely in-frame clones and lacks some. The sample lists 20,000 to 25,000 clones; 72% were seen once. This rearrangement joins TRBV20-1 to TRBJ1-1, with unresolved D. The sequencing here drew on CD4+ T cells from blood, taken before the fourth cycle of nivolumab. The receptor was isolated from a human donor with classical Hodgkin lymphoma. This CDR3 reads CSAQRDTEAFF. The CDR3 DNA reads TGCAGTGCCCAACGTGACACTGAAGCTTTCTTT.